The present TCR beta chain was sequenced within a study of prognosis after radiotherapy for stage I lung cancer. Background on the study: Alongside stereotactic body radiotherapy, concurrent therapy was given to no patient.

Whole-study findings and limits: The way patients used TRBV and TRBJ genes reportedly differed depending on whether they had metastases.

The junction had 7 bases not matched to a gene; V was cut back by 6 bases and J by 6 bases. The CDR3 has 15 residues. CDR1 is MNHEY, CDR2 SMNVEV, per germline (reference sequence). This clonotype was seen at least ten times. Its specificity is not known. Genomic DNA provided the template from which TCR beta CDR3 was amplified by two-round multiplex PCR. It was primers specific to each TRBV and TRBJ gene that first-round PCR used. TCRdb reanalysed the multiplex PCR reads using MiXCR and keeps one entry per CDR3 protein. This repertoire shows 30,000 to 40,000 distinct CDR3 sequences, approximately 25% found once; its top ten account for 25% to 30%.

Sequencing used PBMCs, obtained before or after stereotactic body radiation therapy (not recorded which). This clonotype was obtained from a donor over 45 with non-small cell lung cancer. The V gene is TRBV27, the J gene TRBJ2-1; 11 bases align to TRBD2. The CDR3, as DNA: TGTGCCAGCAGAAAGACTAGCGGGGTTGGCAATGAGCAGTTCTTC. Its translation: CASRKTSGVGNEQFF.